A single TCR beta chain is shown here with its context. Measured with immunoSEQ multiplex PCR; TCRdb has only the in-frame clones, and not every one. Here the sample spans about 78,000 clones, roughly 87% being singletons. The CDR3 sequence is 14 residues long. V was clipped by 3 bases and J by 0 bases, with 9 bases between them. CDR1 and CDR2 from the germline V gene are MNHEY and SMNVEV (reference sequence). This sample was included in a study of blood T cell repertoires in COVID-19. For the study at large: Samples came from the United States, Italy and Spain, spanning acute and convalescent COVID-19. PBMCs, B-cell-depleted T cells, or T cells provided the cDNA or gDNA that made up the material.

This clonotype originated in a woman aged 50 to 60 in a cohort sampled during active COVID-19. The source material was peripheral blood. The V gene is TRBV27, the J gene TRBJ2-7, with D possibly TRBD2 on 6 matching bases. Written as DNA, the CDR3 is TGTGCCAGCAGTTTGGGGGGTTACTCCTACGAGCAGTACTTC. Amino acids: CASSLGGYSYEQYF.